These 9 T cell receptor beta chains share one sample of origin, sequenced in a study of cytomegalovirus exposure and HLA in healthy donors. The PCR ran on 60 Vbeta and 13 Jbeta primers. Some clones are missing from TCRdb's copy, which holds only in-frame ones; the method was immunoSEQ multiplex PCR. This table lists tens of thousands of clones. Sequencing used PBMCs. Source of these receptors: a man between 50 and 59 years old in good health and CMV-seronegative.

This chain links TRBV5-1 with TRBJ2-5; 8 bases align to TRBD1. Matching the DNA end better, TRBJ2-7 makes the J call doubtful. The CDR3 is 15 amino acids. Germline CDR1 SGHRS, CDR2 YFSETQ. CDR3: CASSEEDRGSYEQYF. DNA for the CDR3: TGCGCCAGCAGCGAGGAAGACAGGGGATCCTACGAGCAGTACTTC.

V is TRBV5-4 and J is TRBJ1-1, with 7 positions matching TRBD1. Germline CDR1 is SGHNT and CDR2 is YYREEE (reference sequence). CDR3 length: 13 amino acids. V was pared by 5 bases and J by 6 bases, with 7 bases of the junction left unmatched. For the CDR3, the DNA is TGTGCCAGCAGTCGGGACAGCAAATCTGAAGCTTTCTTT. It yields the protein CASSRDSKSEAFF.

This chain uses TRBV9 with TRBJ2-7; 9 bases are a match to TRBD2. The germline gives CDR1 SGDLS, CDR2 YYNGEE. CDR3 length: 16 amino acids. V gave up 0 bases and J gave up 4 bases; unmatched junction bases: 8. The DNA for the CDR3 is TGTGCCAGCAGCGTAGCCCCTAGCGGGGAATTTTACGAGCAGTACTTC. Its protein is CASSVAPSGEFYEQYF.

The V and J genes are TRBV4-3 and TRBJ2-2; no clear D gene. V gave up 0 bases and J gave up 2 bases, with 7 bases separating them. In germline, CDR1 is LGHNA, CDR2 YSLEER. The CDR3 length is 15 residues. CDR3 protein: CASSQDGRNTGELFF. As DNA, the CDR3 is TGCGCCAGCAGCCAAGATGGGCGAAACACCGGGGAGCTGTTTTTT.

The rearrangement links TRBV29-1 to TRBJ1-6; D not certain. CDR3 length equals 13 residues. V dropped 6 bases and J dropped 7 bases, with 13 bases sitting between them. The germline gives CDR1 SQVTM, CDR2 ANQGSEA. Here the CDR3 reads CSVRPAGNSPLHF. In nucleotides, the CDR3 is TGCAGCGTCCGCCCGGCAGGAAATTCACCCCTCCACTTT.

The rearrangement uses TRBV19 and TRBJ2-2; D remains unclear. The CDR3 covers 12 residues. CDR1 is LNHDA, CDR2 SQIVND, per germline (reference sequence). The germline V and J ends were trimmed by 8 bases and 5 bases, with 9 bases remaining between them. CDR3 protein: CASPSFTGELFF. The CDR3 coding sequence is TGTGCCAGTCCCAGTTTTACCGGGGAGCTGTTTTTT.

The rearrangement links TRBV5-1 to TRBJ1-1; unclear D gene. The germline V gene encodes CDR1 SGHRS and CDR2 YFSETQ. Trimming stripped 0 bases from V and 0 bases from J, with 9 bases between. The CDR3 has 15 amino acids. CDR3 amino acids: CASSLAQFMNTEAFF. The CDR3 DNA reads TGCGCCAGCAGCTTGGCACAGTTCATGAACACTGAAGCTTTCTTT.

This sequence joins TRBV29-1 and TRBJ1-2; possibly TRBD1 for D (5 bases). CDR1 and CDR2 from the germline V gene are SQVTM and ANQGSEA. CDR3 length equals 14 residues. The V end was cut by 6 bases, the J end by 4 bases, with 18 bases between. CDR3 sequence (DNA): TGCAGCGTAGCAACACGTGGGGGGGGCTATGGCTACACCTTC. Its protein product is CSVATRGGGYGYTF.

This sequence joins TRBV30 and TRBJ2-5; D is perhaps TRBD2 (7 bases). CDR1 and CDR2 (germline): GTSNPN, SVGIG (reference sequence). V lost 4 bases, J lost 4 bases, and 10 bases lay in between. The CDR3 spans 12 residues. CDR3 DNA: TGTGCCTGGAATAGGGGGGGAGAGACCCAGTACTTC. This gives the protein CAWNRGGETQYF.